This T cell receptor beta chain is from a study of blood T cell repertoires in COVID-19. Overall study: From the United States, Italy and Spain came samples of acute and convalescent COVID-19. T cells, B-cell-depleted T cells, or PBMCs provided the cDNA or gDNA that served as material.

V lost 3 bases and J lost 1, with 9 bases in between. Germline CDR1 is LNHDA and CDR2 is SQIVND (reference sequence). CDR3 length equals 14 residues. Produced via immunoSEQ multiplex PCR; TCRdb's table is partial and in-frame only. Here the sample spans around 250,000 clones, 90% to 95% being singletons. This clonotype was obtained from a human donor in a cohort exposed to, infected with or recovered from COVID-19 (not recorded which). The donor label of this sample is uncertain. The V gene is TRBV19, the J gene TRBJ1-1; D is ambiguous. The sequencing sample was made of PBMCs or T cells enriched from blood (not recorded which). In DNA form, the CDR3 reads TGTGCCAGTAGTATTGGCATAAAGAACACTGAAGCTTTCTTT. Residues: CASSIGIKNTEAFF.